This TCR beta chain was identified in a study of shared T cell receptors in the human thymus. Method: immunoSEQ multiplex PCR; TCRdb's copy keeps in-frame clones and lacks some. The sample lists under 700,000 clones; 78% were seen once. These data were likewise used in another study, on human thymus T cells. As that report states: Resections removed during corrective heart surgery provided the thymus tissue used. Blood and thymic repertoires both appeared biased in V and J gene usage.

The sequence came from a boy under two years old with a congenital heart defect. What was sequenced was thymocytes.

Written as DNA, the CDR3 is TGTGCCAGCAGCTTAGACAGGGAAGGGACCCAGTACTTC. Translating it yields CASSLDREGTQYF. The genes are TRBV7-3 and TRBJ2-5; TRBD1 matches at 7 bases. In germline, CDR1 is SGHTA, CDR2 FQGTGA. With V trimmed by 2 bases and J by 7 bases, 4 bases remained unmatched. The CDR3 is 13 amino acids.